This T cell receptor (beta chain) was captured in a study of blood T cell repertoires in COVID-19. TCRdb's copy holds only in-frame clones and misses some; the assay was immunoSEQ multiplex PCR. Of a few hundred thousand clones in the sample, around 90% are singletons; the top ten hold 2% to 2.5%. The source is a woman between 50 and 59 years old who had recovered from COVID-19. The specimen was peripheral blood.

CDR3 bases: TGTGCCAGTCTAGATGCGTTACAGGGGGCTGTGGTGAGTCGAGCTTTCTTT. Translated, it gives CASLDALQGAVVSRAFF. This chain joins TRBV19 and TRBJ1-1; 9 bases align to TRBD1. The CDR3 totals 17 residues. Germline lookup yields CDR1 LNHDA and CDR2 SQIVND (reference sequence). V dropped 8 bases and J dropped 10; count of bases not matched to a gene: 23.